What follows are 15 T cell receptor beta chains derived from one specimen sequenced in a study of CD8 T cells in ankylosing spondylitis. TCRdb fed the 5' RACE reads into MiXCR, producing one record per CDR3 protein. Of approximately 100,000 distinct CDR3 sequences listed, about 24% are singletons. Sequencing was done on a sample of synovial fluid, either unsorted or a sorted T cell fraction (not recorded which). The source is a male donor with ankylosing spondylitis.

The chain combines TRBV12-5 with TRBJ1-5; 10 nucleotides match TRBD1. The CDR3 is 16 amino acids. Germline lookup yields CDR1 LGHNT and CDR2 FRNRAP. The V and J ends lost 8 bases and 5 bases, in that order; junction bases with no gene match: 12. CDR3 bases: TGTGCTAGTATTGGAGGACGGGGACAGGGGTATCAGCCCCAGCATTTT. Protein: CASIGGRGQGYQPQHF. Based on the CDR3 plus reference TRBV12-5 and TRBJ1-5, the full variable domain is DARVTQTPRHKVTEMGQEVTMRCQPILGHNTVFWYRQTMMQGLELLAYFRNRAPLDDSGMPKDRFSAEMPDATLATLKIQPSEPRDSAVYFCASIGGRGQGYQPQHFGDGTRLSIL.

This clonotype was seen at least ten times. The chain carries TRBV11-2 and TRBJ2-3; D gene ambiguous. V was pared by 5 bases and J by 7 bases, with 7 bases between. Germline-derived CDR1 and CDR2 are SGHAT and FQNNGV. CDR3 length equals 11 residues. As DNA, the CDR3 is TGTGCCAGCAGCCCCTCGTATACGCAGTATTTT. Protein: CASSPSYTQYF.

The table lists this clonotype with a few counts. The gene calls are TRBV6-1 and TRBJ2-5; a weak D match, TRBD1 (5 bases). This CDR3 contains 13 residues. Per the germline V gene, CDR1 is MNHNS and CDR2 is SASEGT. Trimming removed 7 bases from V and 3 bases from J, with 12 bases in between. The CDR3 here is CASNRMTEETQYF. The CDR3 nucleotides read TGTGCCAGCAACCGAATGACAGAAGAGACCCAGTACTTC.

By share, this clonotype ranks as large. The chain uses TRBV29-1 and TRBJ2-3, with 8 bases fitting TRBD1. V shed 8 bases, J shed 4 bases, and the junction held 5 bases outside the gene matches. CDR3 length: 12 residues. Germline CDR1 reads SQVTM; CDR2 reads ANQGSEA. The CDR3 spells CSTGRGPDTQYF. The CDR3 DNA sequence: TGCAGCACGGGCAGGGGGCCAGATACGCAGTATTTT.

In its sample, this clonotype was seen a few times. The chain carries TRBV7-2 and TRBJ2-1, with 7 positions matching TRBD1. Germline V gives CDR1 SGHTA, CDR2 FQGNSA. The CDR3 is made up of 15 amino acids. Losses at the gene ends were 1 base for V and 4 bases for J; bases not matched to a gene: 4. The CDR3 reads CASSLDGTVYNEQFF. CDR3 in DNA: TGTGCCAGCAGCTTAGACGGGACAGTATACAATGAGCAGTTCTTC. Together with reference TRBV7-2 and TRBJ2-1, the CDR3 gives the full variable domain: GAGVSQSPSNKVTEKGKDVELRCDPISGHTALYWYRQSLGQGLEFLIYFQGNSAPDKSGLPSDRFSAERTGGSVSTLTIQRTQQEDSAVYLCASSLDGTVYNEQFFGPGTRLTVL.

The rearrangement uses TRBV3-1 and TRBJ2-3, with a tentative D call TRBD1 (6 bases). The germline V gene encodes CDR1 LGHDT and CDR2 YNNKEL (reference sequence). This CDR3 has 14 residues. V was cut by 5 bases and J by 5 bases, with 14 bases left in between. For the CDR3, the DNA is TGTGCCAGCAGCTCCCGGACAGAAAGAGATACGCAGTATTTT. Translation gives CASSSRTERDTQYF.

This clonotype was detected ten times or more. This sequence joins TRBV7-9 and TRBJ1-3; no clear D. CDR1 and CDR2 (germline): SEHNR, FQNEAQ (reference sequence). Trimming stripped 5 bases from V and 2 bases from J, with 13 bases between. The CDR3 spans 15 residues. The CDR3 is CASSRDPLPGNTIYF. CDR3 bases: TGTGCCAGCAGCCGCGATCCTCTGCCTGGAAACACCATATATTTT.

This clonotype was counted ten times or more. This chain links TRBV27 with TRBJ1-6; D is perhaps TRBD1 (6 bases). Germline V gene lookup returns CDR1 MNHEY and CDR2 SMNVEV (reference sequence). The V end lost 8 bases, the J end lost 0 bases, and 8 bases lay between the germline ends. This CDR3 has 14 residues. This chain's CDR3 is CASGQSSYNSPLHF. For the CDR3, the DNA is TGTGCCAGCGGACAGAGCTCCTATAATTCACCCCTCCACTTT.

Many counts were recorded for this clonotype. CDR3: CASSYSSPRHNEQFF. DNA for the CDR3: TGTGCCAGCAGTTACTCGAGTCCCAGACACAATGAGCAGTTCTTC. The chain couples TRBV6-5 to TRBJ2-1; D not certain. The CDR3 consists of 15 residues. The V gene lost 0 bases and the J gene lost 5 bases, with 11 bases spanning the gap. The germline gives CDR1 MNHEY, CDR2 SVGAGI.

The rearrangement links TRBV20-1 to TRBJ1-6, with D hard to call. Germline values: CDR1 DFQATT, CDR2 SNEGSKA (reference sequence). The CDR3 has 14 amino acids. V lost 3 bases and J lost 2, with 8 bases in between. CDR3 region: CSASSAAYNSPLHF. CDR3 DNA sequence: TGCAGTGCTAGCTCAGCAGCCTATAATTCACCCCTCCACTTT.

The CDR3 loop reads CASSQEKLTGELFF. For the CDR3, the DNA is TGTGCCAGCAGCCAAGAAAAACTAACCGGGGAGCTGTTTTTT. This chain links TRBV3-1 with TRBJ2-2, with D hard to call. The germline V gene encodes CDR1 LGHDT and CDR2 YNNKEL (reference sequence). CDR3 size: 14 residues. Trimming removed 0 bases at V and 5 bases at J, with 7 bases between. The whole variable domain, remainder taken from reference TRBV3-1 and TRBJ2-2, is DTAVSQTPKYLVTQMGNDKSIKCEQNLGHDTMYWYKQDSKKFLKIMFSYNNKELIINETVPNRFSPKSPDKAHLNLHINSLELGDSAVYFCASSQEKLTGELFFGEGSRLTVL.

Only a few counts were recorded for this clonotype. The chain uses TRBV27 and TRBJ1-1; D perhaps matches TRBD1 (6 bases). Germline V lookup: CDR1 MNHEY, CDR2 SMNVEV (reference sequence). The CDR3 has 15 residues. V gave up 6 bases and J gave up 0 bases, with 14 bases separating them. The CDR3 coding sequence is TGTGCCAGCAGCCGCCGGGGGGGGCTGAACACTGAAGCTTTCTTT. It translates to CASSRRGGLNTEAFF.

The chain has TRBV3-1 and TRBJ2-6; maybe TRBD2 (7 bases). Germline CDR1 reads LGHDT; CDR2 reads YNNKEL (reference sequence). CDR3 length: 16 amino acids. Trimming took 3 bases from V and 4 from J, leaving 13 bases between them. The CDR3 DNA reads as TGTGCCAGCAGCCATTACGGGGGGCCGGGGGCCAACGTCCTGACTTTC. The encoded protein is CASSHYGGPGANVLTF.

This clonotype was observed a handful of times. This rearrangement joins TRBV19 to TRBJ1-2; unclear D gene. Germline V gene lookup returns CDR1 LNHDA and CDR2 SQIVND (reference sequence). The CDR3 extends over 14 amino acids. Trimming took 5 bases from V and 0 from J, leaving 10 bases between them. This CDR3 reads CASSVSGANYGYTF. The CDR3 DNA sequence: TGTGCCAGTAGTGTCTCGGGAGCTAACTATGGCTACACCTTC.

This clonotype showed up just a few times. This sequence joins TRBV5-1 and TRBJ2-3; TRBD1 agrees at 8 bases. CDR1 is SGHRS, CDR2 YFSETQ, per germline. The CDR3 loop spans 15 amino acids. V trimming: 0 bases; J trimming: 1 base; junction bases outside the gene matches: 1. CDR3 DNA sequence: TGCGCCAGCAGCTTGGCCAGGGGGCGCACAGATACGCAGTATTTT. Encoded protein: CASSLARGRTDTQYF.